These T cell receptor beta chains were read from a single sample in a study of neoadjuvant anti-PD-1 for oral cavity cancer. Libraries were prepared by immunoSEQ multiplex PCR; TCRdb keeps only in-frame clonotypes and omits some of them. In the table there are about 79,000 clones, approximately 82% of which are singletons. The sequenced sample was PBMCs, obtained before nivolumab (anti-PD-1) treatment. The receptor set was obtained from a person aged 40-85 years with oral cavity squamous cell carcinoma. CDR3s include the opening cysteine and the closing phenylalanine or tryptophan. D genes are given only for firm matches. Only some rows state a clone size, as once, few, many or a class for expanded clones.

>-|TRBV28|TRBJ1-2|-
TGTGCCAGCAGTTTACCGGGACGGCGCTACACCTTC
CASSLPGRRYTF
>-|TRBV5-1|TRBJ2-6|-
TGCGCCAGCAGCTTGGGGAACTCTGGGGCCAACGTCCTGACTTTC
CASSLGNSGANVLTF
>-|TRBV9|TRBJ2-7|-
TGTGCCAGCAGCGTAGGGGTGGGGCAGGGGACCTACGAGCAGTACTTC
CASSVGVGQGTYEQYF
>-|TRBV7-6|TRBJ2-1|-
TGTGCCAGCAGCTTATGGGAGAGTGGCACAGAGCAGTTCTTC
CASSLWESGTEQFF
>TRBD1|TRBV30|TRBJ1-5|-
TGTGCCTGGAGAGCGGGACAGGGGGCGTCTTTTCTGGGTCAGCCCCAGCATTTT
CAWRAGQGASFLGQPQHF
>-|TRBV9|TRBJ1-6|-
TGTGCCAGCAGCGTAGGAGGGGATAATTCACCCCTCCACTTT
CASSVGGDNSPLHF
>-|TRBV9|TRBJ1-3|-
TGTGCCAGCAGCGTACAACAAGGAAACACCATATATTTT
CASSVQQGNTIYF
>-|TRBV11-2|TRBJ1-2|-
TGTGCCAGCAGCCCATTGCGGGGGCCTCTCTATGGCTACACCTTC
CASSPLRGPLYGYTF
>TRBD1|TRBV6-5|TRBJ1-5|-
TGTGCCAGCAGCTTGGGGACAGGCGGGCAGCCCCAGCATTTT
CASSLGTGGQPQHF
>-|TRBV7-9|TRBJ1-4|-
TGTGCCAGCAGCTTGTCCCTGGATTCTAATGAAAAACTGTTTTTT
CASSLSLDSNEKLFF
>TRBD2|TRBV5-1|TRBJ2-3|-
TGCGCCAGCAGCGGGGAGACTAGCGGGAAAACAGATACGCAGTATTTT
CASSGETSGKTDTQYF
>TRBD1|TRBV6-1|TRBJ2-5|-
TGTGCCAGCACCTACAGGGGCGTCGTCCAAGAGACCCAGTACTTC
CASTYRGVVQETQYF
>TRBD1|TRBV6-1|TRBJ1-2|-
TGTGCCAGCAGTGGCCTACAGGGGTATGGCTACACCTTC
CASSGLQGYGYTF
>-|TRBV29-1|TRBJ1-1|-
TGCAGCGTGACGAAAGCAGGTAGGAACACTGAAGCTTTCTTT
CSVTKAGRNTEAFF
>TRBD2|TRBV5-1|TRBJ2-7|once
TGCGCCAGCAGCTTGGAGCTAGCGGGAGGCGAGCAGTACTTC
CASSLELAGGEQYF
>-|TRBV10-1|TRBJ2-1|once
TGCGCCAGCAGTGCCGGAGCAACTTACAATGAGCAGTTCTTC
CASSAGATYNEQFF
>-|TRBV19|TRBJ1-6|few
TGTGCCAGTAGTCCGAGGGGGAATTCACCCCTCCACTTT
CASSPRGNSPLHF
>-|TRBV9|TRBJ2-7|-
TGTGCCAGCAGCGTAGTTGGAGGGGTGGACGAGCAGTACTTC
CASSVVGGVDEQYF
>-|TRBV6-6|TRBJ1-1|-
TGTGCCAGCATTAAGAGACAGAGACAAGCACAAATTGAAGCTTTCTTT
CASIKRQRQAQIEAFF
>-|TRBV6-5|TRBJ1-1|-
TGTGCCAGCAGTTACTCGAGGGGTGACACTGAAGCTTTCTTT
CASSYSRGDTEAFF
>-|TRBV7-9|TRBJ1-2|-
TGTGCCAGCAGCAAAGCGGCGACAGCCTATGGCTACACCTTC
CASSKAATAYGYTF
>-|TRBV4-1|TRBJ1-4|-
TGCGCCAGCAGCCAGGGACGGATTTCTCGGTCTAATGAAAAACTGTTTTTT
CASSQGRISRSNEKLFF
>TRBD2|TRBV7-9|TRBJ2-7|once
TGTGCCAGCAGCTTACAGGGCGGGAGGTACGAGCAGTACTTC
CASSLQGGRYEQYF
>-|TRBV6-1|TRBJ1-3|-
TGTGCCACCCGGTCGGGGCCGCACTCTGGAAACACCATATATTTT
CATRSGPHSGNTIYF
>TRBD2|TRBV7-9|TRBJ2-3|-
TGTGCCAGCAGCCCTCCCGGGACTAGACACACAGATACGCAGTATTTT
CASSPPGTRHTDTQYF
>TRBD1|TRBV11-2|TRBJ1-1|-
TGTGCCAGCAGCTTTAAGCCGGGACAGCCACAGAACACTGAAGCTTTCTTT
CASSFKPGQPQNTEAFF
>-|TRBV10-3|TRBJ2-3|-
TGTGCCATCAGTGAGTCGACGGGGTTAGGAACGCAGTATTTT
CAISESTGLGTQYF
>-|TRBV6-1|TRBJ2-2|-
TGTGCCAGCAGATCCTACTACACCGGGGAGCTGTTTTTT
CASRSYYTGELFF
>TRBD1|TRBV5-1|TRBJ1-6|-
TGCGCCAGCAGCTTACAGGGGACGAATTCACCCCTCCACTTT
CASSLQGTNSPLHF
>TRBD1|TRBV6-6|TRBJ1-1|-
TGTGCCAGCAAAGCGACAGGGATGCTCGGCACTGAAGCTTTCTTT
CASKATGMLGTEAFF
>TRBD1|TRBV10-2|TRBJ1-4|-
TGCGCCACCCAGGGGGATGGGTTCGATGAAAAACTGTTTTTT
CATQGDGFDEKLFF
>-|TRBV6-4|TRBJ2-3|large
TGTGCCAGCAGTGAAGAGGCGGGCTCTAGCACAGATACGCAGTATTTT
CASSEEAGSSTDTQYF
>TRBD1|TRBV5-8|TRBJ2-3|-
TGTGCCAGCAGCCTGACAGGGTCCCTTTACATTACGCAGTATTTT
CASSLTGSLYITQYF
>-|TRBV30|TRBJ1-4|-
TGTGCCTGGAGCCCAAAGGGCCCAGGCCTGGGGGAAAAACTGTTTTTT
CAWSPKGPGLGEKLFF
>TRBD1|TRBV6-1|TRBJ2-7|few
TGTGCCAGCGGCCTCTCCGGGACAGGGGGCGAAGAGCAGTACTTC
CASGLSGTGGEEQYF
>-|TRBV30|TRBJ2-2|-
TGTGCCTGGAGTGTTTCCCCAACCGGGGAGCTGTTTTTT
CAWSVSPTGELFF
>-|TRBV4-1|TRBJ1-1|-
TGCGCCAGCAGCCAGGGGGTCTCCTCGAGGGAAGCTTTCTTT
CASSQGVSSREAFF
>TRBD1|TRBV6-6|TRBJ2-7|-
TGTGCCAGCAGTGGGACAGCCTACGAGCAGTACTTC
CASSGTAYEQYF
>-|TRBV10-3|TRBJ1-3|-
TGTGCCATCGGGGCAGGGGAGGCAGGAAACACCATATATTTT
CAIGAGEAGNTIYF
>TRBD2|TRBV5-1|TRBJ2-1|-
TGCGCCAGCAGCTTCCATACTAGCGGGAGTTACAATGAGCAGTTCTTC
CASSFHTSGSYNEQFF
>-|TRBV7-8|TRBJ1-2|-
TGTGCCAGCAGCTTAGTGGGAACAGGCGGCTACACCTTC
CASSLVGTGGYTF
>-|TRBV14|TRBJ1-5|-
TGTGCCAGCAGCCAGGGGTTGCGGCAGCCCCAGCATTTT
CASSQGLRQPQHF
>-|TRBV7-8|TRBJ2-5|-
TGTGCCAGCAGCGTGACACGGCAAGAGACCCAGTACTTC
CASSVTRQETQYF
>TRBD2|TRBV5-8|TRBJ2-3|-
TGTGCCAGCAGCCTCGGGACTAGCATCGATACGCAGTATTTT
CASSLGTSIDTQYF
>-|TRBV6-5|TRBJ1-1|-
TGTGCCAGCAGGAAGCAGGGAAAAGTAGCTTTCTTT
CASRKQGKVAFF
>-|TRBV6-6|TRBJ2-2|once
TGTGCCAGCAGTTATTTCAAGCAATGGAACACCGGGGAGCTGTTTTTT
CASSYFKQWNTGELFF
>-|TRBV5-5|TRBJ1-3|-
TGTGCCAGCAGCCTTGTGGGGGGGCCGGCCACCATATATTTT
CASSLVGGPATIYF
>TRBD1|TRBV4-1|TRBJ1-5|-
TGCGCCAGCAGCCAAGCTGGACAGGCAGGTTACCTCCATCAGCCCCAGCATTTT
CASSQAGQAGYLHQPQHF
>-|TRBV27|TRBJ2-2|-
TGTGCCAGCAGCTCCATGGCGGGGATTAACACCGGGGAGCTGTTTTTT
CASSSMAGINTGELFF
>-|TRBV21-1|TRBJ1-1|-
TGTGCCAGCAGCAATTGGCAGGAAGCTTTCTTT
CASSNWQEAFF
>TRBD1|TRBV27|TRBJ1-2|-
TGTGCCAGCAGTTTCCAGGGACAGGGGGCCGTTGGCTACACCTTC
CASSFQGQGAVGYTF
>-|TRBV29-1|TRBJ2-3|-
TGCAGCGTTGGCGGGACTTCAAGCACAGATACGCAGTATTTT
CSVGGTSSTDTQYF
>TRBD1|TRBV6-1|TRBJ1-5|-
TGTGCCAGCAGTCCCGGACAGGGCGGTCGTCAGCCCCAGCATTTT
CASSPGQGGRQPQHF
>TRBD1|TRBV19|TRBJ2-6|-
TGTGCCAGTAGGCCTACGGGACAGTTCTCTGGGGCCAACGTCCTGACTTTC
CASRPTGQFSGANVLTF
>TRBD1|TRBV10-1|TRBJ2-7|-
TGCGCCAGCAGTGATTCCGGGACAGCCCGCCGGGGTGAGCAGTACTTC
CASSDSGTARRGEQYF
>TRBD1|TRBV6-6|TRBJ1-6|-
TGTGCCAGCAGTTCGACAGGGGCCTATAATTCACCCCTCCACTTT
CASSSTGAYNSPLHF
>TRBD2|TRBV5-6|TRBJ2-3|-
TGTGCCAGCAGCCATCCGGTAGCGGGGGCCACAGATACGCAGTATTTT
CASSHPVAGATDTQYF
>-|TRBV5-1|TRBJ2-7|-
TGCGCCAGCAGCTTGCGGGATCAGGGGCCCTACGAGCAGTACTTC
CASSLRDQGPYEQYF
>-|TRBV28|TRBJ2-5|-
TGTGCCAGCAGTAAGAGTGGGAGGGAGACCCAGTACTTC
CASSKSGRETQYF